The source of this T cell receptor (beta chain) is a study of blood T cell repertoires in COVID-19. On the study more broadly: T cells, B-cell-depleted T cells, or PBMCs provided the cDNA or gDNA that served as material.

Sequencing used immunoSEQ multiplex PCR; TCRdb keeps in-frame clones, though not all of them. Of 300,000 to 450,000 clones listed, approximately 89% are singletons. This clone showed up just a few times. V lost 6 bases to trimming and J lost 6 bases; unmatched junction nucleotides: 14. Germline V gives CDR1 SQVTM, CDR2 ANQGSEA. This CDR3 is 15 amino acids long. The chain employs TRBV29-1 and TRBJ1-2; 9 nucleotides agree with TRBD1. This sequence was found in a woman aged 55-75 years with COVID-19, enrolled during active disease. The material sequenced was peripheral blood. CDR3 sequence: CSVVQGAAPLDGYTF. CDR3 nucleotides: TGCAGCGTGGTACAGGGGGCCGCCCCTCTGGATGGCTACACCTTC.